Each of the 22 T cell receptor beta chains below was sequenced from the same sample in a study of cytomegalovirus exposure and HLA in healthy donors. PCR was performed using 60 Vbeta and 13 Jbeta primers. The method was immunoSEQ multiplex PCR; TCRdb's version includes in-frame clones alone and lacks a portion of them. The table shows about 160,000 clones, with around 72% occurring only once. Sequenced material: PBMCs. All receptors derive from a man in his forties in good health and CMV-seropositive.

V gene TRBV9 combines with J gene TRBJ1-1; D is uncertain. The CDR3 consists of 14 residues. The ends were cut back, 1 base at V and 5 bases at J, with 12 bases in the middle. The germline V gene has CDR1 SGDLS and CDR2 YYNGEE. The CDR3 region has the DNA TGTGCCAGCAGCGTATCGGTCTTCGGGACTGAAGCTTTCTTT. Protein: CASSVSVFGTEAFF.

On this clone itself: A read error may account for a junction end that differs from germline. The chain recombines TRBV7-2 with TRBJ2-7, with 8 bases lining up with TRBD2. Germline V CDR1 and CDR2: SGHTA, FQGNSA. The CDR3 runs to 11 residues. The CDR3 sequence is CASSEGTRIFF. CDR3 nucleotides: TGTGCCAGCAGCGAAGGGACTAGAATCTTCTTC. The full variable domain, rest sourced from reference TRBV7-2 and TRBJ2-7, is GAGVSQSPSNKVTEKGKDVELRCDPISGHTALYWYRQSLGQGLEFLIYFQGNSAPDKSGLPSDRFSAERTGGSVSTLTIQRTQQEDSAVYLCASSEGTRIFFGPGTRLTVT.

The rearrangement links TRBV14 to TRBJ1-2, with TRBD1 as a possible D gene (6 bases). Per germline, CDR1 SGHDN and CDR2 FVKESK. CDR3 length: 13 residues. Trimming removed 4 bases from V and 7 bases from J, with 13 bases in between. In DNA, the CDR3 is TGTGCCAGCAGCCCCCAGGGGATGGCTGGCTACACCTTC. This gives the protein CASSPQGMAGYTF.

This clone was seen at least ten times. The rearrangement links TRBV11-1 to TRBJ2-5, with 7 nucleotides matching TRBD2. With V trimmed by 3 bases and J by 2 bases, 6 bases remained unmatched. The CDR3 totals 15 residues. Germline values: CDR1 SGHAT, CDR2 FQDESV (reference sequence). The CDR3 reads CASSFREATQETQYF. As DNA, the CDR3 is TGTGCCAGCAGCTTCCGGGAGGCTACTCAAGAGACCCAGTACTTC.

The V gene is TRBV6-6, the J gene TRBJ1-5; no clear D. The CDR3 length is 14 residues. V was clipped by 5 bases and J by 1 base, with 9 bases between them. Germline V gene sequence: CDR1 MNHNY, CDR2 SVGAGI (reference sequence). Here the CDR3 DNA reads TGTGCCAGCAGTCCCCCGGGGAGCAATCAGCCCCAGCATTTT. Translation: CASSPPGSNQPQHF.

This chain joins TRBV6-6 and TRBJ1-3, with D perhaps matching TRBD1 (6 bases). The CDR3 covers 13 residues. Trimming left V 5 bases short and J 3 bases short, with 8 bases between. Germline V lookup: CDR1 MNHNY, CDR2 SVGAGI (reference sequence). The CDR3 DNA reads TGTGCCAGCAGTCCAGGGGTTGGAAACACCATATATTTT. Residues: CASSPGVGNTIYF.

The CDR3, as DNA: TGTGCCAGCAGCGGTCCTAGCGGGGTCCACACAGATACGCAGTATTTT. It yields the protein CASSGPSGVHTDTQYF. The genes are TRBV9 and TRBJ2-3; 9 bases are shared with TRBD2. This CDR3 is 16 amino acids long. The V segment lost 3 bases and the J segment 2 bases; nucleotides outside the gene matches: 7. Germline V gene lookup returns CDR1 SGDLS and CDR2 YYNGEE.

This clone was detected once. This rearrangement joins TRBV5-1 to TRBJ2-7, with D possibly being TRBD1 (5 bases). Per germline, CDR1 SGHRS and CDR2 YFSETQ. V lost 2 bases and J 7 bases, leaving 10 bases between the germline ends. The CDR3 length is 12 residues. The CDR3 region has the DNA TGCGCCAGCAGCTTCAGGGTTGGGGAGCAGTACTTC. It is translated as CASSFRVGEQYF.

J is TRBJ2-5 and V is TRBV5-1, with 9 positions matching TRBD1. V dropped 4 bases and J dropped 5; count of bases not matched to a gene: 9. The CDR3 extends over 15 amino acids. Germline V gene lookup returns CDR1 SGHRS and CDR2 YFSETQ. The CDR3 bases are TGCGCCAGCAGCCAGGGACAGGGCGGTTGGGAGACCCAGTACTTC. Its translation is CASSQGQGGWETQYF.

The rearrangement links TRBV4-2 to TRBJ1-4; 10 bases are a match to TRBD1. Trimming removed 4 bases from V and 7 bases from J; junction bases left unmatched: 3. The CDR3 runs 14 residues. CDR1 LGHNA and CDR2 YNFKEQ come from the germline V gene. In DNA form, the CDR3 reads TGTGCCAGCAGCCGGGACAGGGGAACTGAAAAACTGTTTTTT. Residues: CASSRDRGTEKLFF.

The chain links TRBV30 to TRBJ2-7, with TRBD1 as a possible D gene (5 bases). The CDR3 totals 12 residues. Germline CDR1 and CDR2: GTSNPN and SVGIG (reference sequence). Trimming removed 1 base from V and 3 bases from J, with 7 bases in between. The CDR3 sequence is CAWSEGVYEQYF. CDR3 nucleotides: TGTGCCTGGAGTGAAGGGGTCTACGAGCAGTACTTC.

The chain uses TRBV6-5 and TRBJ2-7; perhaps TRBD1 as D (5 bases). V was pared by 6 bases and J by 3 bases, with 9 bases between. The CDR3 runs 12 residues. Germline assignment: CDR1 MNHEY and CDR2 SVGAGI. The CDR3 spells CASRNQGYEQYF. The CDR3 region has the DNA TGTGCCAGCAGGAACCAGGGCTACGAGCAGTACTTC.

This clone was counted a single time. This chain uses TRBV5-4 with TRBJ2-3, with D possibly TRBD2 on 7 matching bases. The V gene lost 4 bases and the J gene lost 0 bases, with 12 bases spanning the gap. The germline CDR1 and CDR2 sequences are SGHNT and YYREEE (reference sequence). The CDR3 extends over 15 amino acids. For the CDR3, the DNA is TGTGCCAGCAGCCGGGGGGCATCTAGCACAGATACGCAGTATTTT. Translation gives CASSRGASSTDTQYF.

The DNA of the CDR3 is TGTGCCAGCAGCTCCCGGGACAGGGGTGTGGAGGAGACCCAGTACTTC. This encodes CASSSRDRGVEETQYF. The chain has TRBV7-9 and TRBJ2-5; TRBD1 matches at 10 bases. CDR3 length equals 16 residues. Trimming cost V 4 bases and J 5 bases; bases outside gene matches: 10. CDR1 is SEHNR and CDR2 is FQNEAQ in the germline V gene (reference sequence). The full variable domain, with the rest looked up from reference TRBV7-9 and TRBJ2-5, is DTGVSQNPRHKITKRGQNVTFRCDPISEHNRLYWYRQTLGQGPEFLTYFQNEAQLEKSRLLSDRFSAERPKGSFSTLEIQRTEQGDSAMYLCASSSRDRGVEETQYFGPGTRLLVL.

The V gene is TRBV7-2, the J gene TRBJ1-4; possibly TRBD1 for D (5 bases). The germline CDR1 and CDR2 sequences are SGHTA and FQGNSA. The CDR3 has 18 amino acids. The germline V and J ends were trimmed by 0 bases and 8 bases, with 22 bases remaining between them. CDR3 amino acids: CASSLADQFREEDEKLFF. CDR3 DNA: TGTGCCAGCAGCTTAGCCGATCAGTTCAGGGAGGAAGACGAAAAACTGTTTTTT.

This chain connects TRBV27 to TRBJ1-5; a possible D gene is TRBD1 (6 bases). V was cut by 6 bases and J by 2 bases, with 14 bases left in between. The CDR3 extends over 15 amino acids. Germline loops: CDR1 MNHEY, CDR2 SMNVEV (reference sequence). CDR3 sequence reads: CASSDRGGGNQPQHF. The CDR3 DNA follows: TGTGCCAGCAGCGATAGGGGGGGTGGCAATCAGCCCCAGCATTTT.

Comments on this clone: Within the sample, other DNA sequences also encode this same CDR3. The CDR3 bases are TGTGCCAGCAGCCCCGCGGGGGTCGGCACTGAAGCTTTCTTT. Translating gives CASSPAGVGTEAFF. The V call is TRBV7-2, the J call TRBJ1-1, with TRBD1 as a possible D gene (5 bases). The V gene's germline CDR1 is SGHTA and CDR2 FQGNSA. This CDR3 comprises 14 residues. Trimming removed 5 bases from V and 4 bases from J, with 14 bases in between.

The rearrangement uses TRBV6-1 and TRBJ2-5; 10 bases map to TRBD2. The DNA end is a closer match to TRBJ2-7, so the J assignment may be wrong. CDR3 length equals 16 residues. Per the germline V gene, CDR1 is MNHNS and CDR2 is SASEGT. CDR3 coding DNA: TGTGCCAGCAGTGAAGCTGCTAGCGGGGGAGTAGGCGAGCAGTACTTC. Amino acids: CASSEAASGGVGEQYF.

The chain carries TRBV2 and TRBJ2-7; possibly TRBD1 for D (7 bases). The CDR3 is 15 amino acids. V was clipped by 4 bases and J by 0 bases, with 13 bases between them. CDR1 SNHLY and CDR2 FYNNEI come from the germline V gene. CDR3 bases: TGTGCCAGCAGTGGGTCCAGGGGGGCCTCCTACGAGCAGTACTTC. Encoded protein: CASSGSRGASYEQYF.

This rearrangement joins TRBV21-1 to TRBJ1-2. TRBV21-1 is an annotated pseudogene. This CDR3 has 14 amino acids. The DNA of the CDR3 is TGTGCCAGCAGCAAAATCGGACTCGTCTATGGCTACACCTTC. Translated: CASSKIGLVYGYTF.

This chain connects TRBV5-1 to TRBJ2-2, with 7 bases fitting TRBD1. Germline CDR1 SGHRS, CDR2 YFSETQ. V lost 2 bases, J lost 4 bases, and 5 bases stayed unmatched. This CDR3 is built from 15 residues. CDR3 amino acids: CASSFRQGGTGELFF. The CDR3 bases are TGCGCCAGCAGCTTCCGACAGGGTGGCACCGGGGAGCTGTTTTTT.

This clone was found once. The rearrangement links TRBV6-1 to TRBJ1-5, with 10 bases that match TRBD1. The CDR3 length is 15 residues. Per the germline V gene, CDR1 is MNHNS and CDR2 is SASEGT. Trimming took 5 bases from V and 7 from J; bases not matched to a gene: 8. As DNA, the CDR3 is TGTGCCAGCAGTTCTCGGACAGGGGGTAACCAGCCCCAGCATTTT. It specifies CASSSRTGGNQPQHF.